This entry describes one T cell receptor (beta chain). No cognate antigen has been identified for it. No base qualities exist here, and no much larger clone lies one base off it. Each collaborating institution followed its own protocols to collect whole blood in K2EDTA tubes. Collaborator samples were shipped for TCRbeta analysis as frozen whole blood, isolated PBMCs, or DNA extracted from either sample type. The immunoSEQ Assay, a bias-controlled multiplex PCR, was used to amplify TCRbeta CDR3 regions from genomic DNA. The source study handled its data this way. Within the assay, amplification of reference gene primers was used to estimate how many nucleated cells each sample contained. Sequence reads were collapsed and filtered to measure the absolute abundance of every unique TCRbeta CDR3 rearrangement. Productive Simpson clonality was computed per sample as the square root of Simpson's diversity index over productive rearrangements. Not all clones reach the TCRdb copy of this immuneACCESS table, which keeps in-frame sequences only. Checked studies attribute under half of the gap to unresolved V genes and leave the rest unexplained. The D gene and trimming were derived from the DNA, and the V and J assignments and clone size from that table. This sample gives about 160,000 clones in total; 85% of them show up just once. The leading ten clones occupy approximately 3% of the sample.

The data originate from a study of blood T cell repertoires in COVID-19 (TCRdb year 2020). In the study overall: Collaborator samples came from the United States, Italy and Spain and covered acute and convalescent phases of COVID-19. A de-identified subject ID, COVID-19 status, age in years and sex were almost always included in the sample metadata. Deeply sampled blood TCRbeta repertoires from subjects exposed to, actively infected with, or recovered from COVID-19 were included in the dataset. The material from the prospective study consisted of cDNA or gDNA derived from T cells, B-cell-depleted T cells, or PBMCs. Samples came from the ongoing ImmuneRACE study (first 160 participants) plus 1,254 subjects from 6 global collaborators. Where HLA class I and class II types were available, the types were taken from metadata supplied by the sample provider, not from assay-based typing. The repertoires were released in a freely available public database intended as a resource for research on the immune response to SARS-CoV-2. Overall study results and their limits: How much clinical and demographic metadata was included differed by source and by participant, and the metadata was provided uncurated.

CDR1 KGHSH and CDR2 LQKENI were looked up in the germline V gene. The germline ends are 12 bases apart after V is trimmed by 1 base and J by 2 bases. CDR3 length: 17 amino acids, cysteine to phenylalanine. CDR3 DNA only is kept here, 51 bases in frame from base 1. This TCR was recovered from a human donor with acute or convalescent COVID-19. The donor label of this sample is uncertain. The source material was peripheral blood. Recombination linked TRBV18 to TRBJ1-6; the D gene remains uncertain. The DNA sequence is as follows: TGTGCCAGCTCACCACAAACGGGAAACCCCTATAATTCACCCCTCCACTTT. This encodes CASSPQTGNPYNSPLHF.